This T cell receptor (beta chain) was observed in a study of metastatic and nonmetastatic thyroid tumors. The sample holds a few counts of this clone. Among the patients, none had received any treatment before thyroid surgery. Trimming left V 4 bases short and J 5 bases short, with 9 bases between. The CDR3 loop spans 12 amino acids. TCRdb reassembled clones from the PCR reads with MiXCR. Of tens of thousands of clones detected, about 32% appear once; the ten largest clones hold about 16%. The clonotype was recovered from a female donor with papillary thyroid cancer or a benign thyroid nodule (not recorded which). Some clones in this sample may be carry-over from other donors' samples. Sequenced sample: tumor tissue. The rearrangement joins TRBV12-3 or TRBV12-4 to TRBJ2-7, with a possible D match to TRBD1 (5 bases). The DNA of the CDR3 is TGTGCCAGCAGTTCCGACAGCCACGAGCAGTACTTC. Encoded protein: CASSSDSHEQYF.